The present TCR beta chain was sequenced within a study of cytomegalovirus exposure and HLA in healthy donors. CDR1 is MNHEY and CDR2 is SMNVEV in the germline V gene (reference sequence). The CDR3 spans 14 residues. Between the trimmed V and J ends, which lost 3 bases and 4 bases, there was a span of 12 bases. PCR employed 60 Vbeta and 13 Jbeta primers. Sequenced by immunoSEQ multiplex PCR; TCRdb stores in-frame clones only, minus some. The sample carries around 180,000 clones, 80% to 85% recorded once. The sequence derives from a woman between 35 and 50 years old in good health and CMV-seronegative. The specimen was PBMCs. V is TRBV27 and J is TRBJ1-2; possible D gene TRBD1, 5 bases. In DNA form, the CDR3 reads TGTGCCAGCAGTTTCAGCAGGGAATTCTATGGCTACACCTTC. Residues: CASSFSREFYGYTF.